This TCR beta chain was identified in a study of OX40 agonist ivuxolimab in advanced cancers. Broader study findings: On average, CD8+ T cells had more expanded clones than CD4+. Low normalized clonal expansion also occurred in some nonresponding patients.

Concerning this clone: The antigen is not known.

Profiling relied on immunoSEQ multiplex PCR, and the TCRdb table lists in-frame clones only, not all of them. The sample consists of about 80,000 clones, approximately 90% of them appearing once. The CDR3 has 16 residues. Germline loops: CDR1 SGHAT, CDR2 FQNNGV. Trimming pared 2 bases from V and 4 bases from J, leaving 15 bases between. The sequencing used CD4+ or CD8+ T cells sorted from blood, collected in a trial of the OX40 agonist ivuxolimab. The TCR originated in an adult with an advanced solid tumor such as melanoma, head and neck, liver or kidney cancer. This chain uses TRBV11-2 with TRBJ2-1; no clear D gene. For the CDR3, the DNA is TGTGCCAGCAGCTTACTAGGGCCTGCCCTATACAATGAGCAGTTCTTC. It codes for CASSLLGPALYNEQFF.